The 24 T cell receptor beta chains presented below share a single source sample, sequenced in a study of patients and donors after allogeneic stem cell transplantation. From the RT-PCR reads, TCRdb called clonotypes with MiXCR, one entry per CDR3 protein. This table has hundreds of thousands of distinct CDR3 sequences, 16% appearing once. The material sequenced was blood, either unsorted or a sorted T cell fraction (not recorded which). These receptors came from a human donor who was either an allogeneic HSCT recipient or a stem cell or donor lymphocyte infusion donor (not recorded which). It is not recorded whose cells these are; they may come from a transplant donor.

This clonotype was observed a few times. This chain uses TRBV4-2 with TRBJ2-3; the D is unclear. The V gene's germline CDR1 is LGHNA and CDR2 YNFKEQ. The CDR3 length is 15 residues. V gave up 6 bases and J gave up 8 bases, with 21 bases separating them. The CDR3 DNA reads TGTGCCAGCAGAACGGTCGGCGAGGCCCGCGCTACGCAGTATTTT. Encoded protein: CASRTVGEARATQYF.

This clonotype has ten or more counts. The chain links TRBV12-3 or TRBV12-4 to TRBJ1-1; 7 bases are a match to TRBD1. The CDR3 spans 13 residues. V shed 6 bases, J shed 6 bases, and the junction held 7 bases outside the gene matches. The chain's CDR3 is CASRQQGYAEAFF. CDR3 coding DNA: TGTGCCAGCAGGCAACAGGGGTACGCTGAAGCTTTCTTT.

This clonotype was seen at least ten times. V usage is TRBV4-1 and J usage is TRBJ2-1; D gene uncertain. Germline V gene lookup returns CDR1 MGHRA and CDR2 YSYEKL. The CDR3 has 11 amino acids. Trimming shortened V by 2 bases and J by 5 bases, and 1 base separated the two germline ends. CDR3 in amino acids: CASSQHNEQFF. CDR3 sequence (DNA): TGCGCCAGCAGCCAACACAATGAGCAGTTCTTC.

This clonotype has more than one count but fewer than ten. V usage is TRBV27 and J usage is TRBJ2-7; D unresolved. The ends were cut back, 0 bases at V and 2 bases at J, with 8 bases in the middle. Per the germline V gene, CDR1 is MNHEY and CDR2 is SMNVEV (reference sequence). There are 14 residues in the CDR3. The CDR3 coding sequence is TGTGCCAGCAGTTTATCGATCTTCCCCTACGAGCAGTACTTC. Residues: CASSLSIFPYEQYF.

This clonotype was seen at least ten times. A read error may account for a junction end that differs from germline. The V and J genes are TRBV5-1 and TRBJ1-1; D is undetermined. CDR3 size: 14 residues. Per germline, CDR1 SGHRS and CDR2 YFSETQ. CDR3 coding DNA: TGTGCCAGCAGCCCAGGACGAATGAACACTGAAGCTTTCTTT. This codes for CASSPGRMNTEAFF.

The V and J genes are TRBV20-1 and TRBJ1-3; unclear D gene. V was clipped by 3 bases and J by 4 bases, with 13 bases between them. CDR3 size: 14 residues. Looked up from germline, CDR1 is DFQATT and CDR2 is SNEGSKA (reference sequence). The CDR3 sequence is CSASPLAGGNTIYF. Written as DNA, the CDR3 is TGCAGTGCTAGTCCACTTGCGGGGGGAAACACCATATATTTT.

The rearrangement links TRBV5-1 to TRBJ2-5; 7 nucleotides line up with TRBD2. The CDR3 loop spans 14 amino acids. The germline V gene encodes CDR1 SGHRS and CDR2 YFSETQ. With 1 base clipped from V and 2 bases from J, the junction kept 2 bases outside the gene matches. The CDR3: CASSLRAGQETQYF. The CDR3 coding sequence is TGCGCCAGCAGCTTGAGAGCGGGACAAGAGACCCAGTACTTC.

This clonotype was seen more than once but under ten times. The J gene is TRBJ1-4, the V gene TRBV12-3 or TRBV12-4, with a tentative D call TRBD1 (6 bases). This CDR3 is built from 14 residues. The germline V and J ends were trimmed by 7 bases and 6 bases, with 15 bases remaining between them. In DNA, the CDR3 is TGTGCCAGCAATTCTGAAGAGGGGGATGAAAAACTGTTTTTT. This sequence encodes CASNSEEGDEKLFF.

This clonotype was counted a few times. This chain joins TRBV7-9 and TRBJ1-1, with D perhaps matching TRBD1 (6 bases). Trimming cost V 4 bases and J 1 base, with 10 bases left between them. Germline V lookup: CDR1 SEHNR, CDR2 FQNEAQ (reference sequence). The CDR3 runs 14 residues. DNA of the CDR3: TGTGCCAGCAGCTCAGGGGTGCGGAACACTGAAGCTTTCTTT. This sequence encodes CASSSGVRNTEAFF.

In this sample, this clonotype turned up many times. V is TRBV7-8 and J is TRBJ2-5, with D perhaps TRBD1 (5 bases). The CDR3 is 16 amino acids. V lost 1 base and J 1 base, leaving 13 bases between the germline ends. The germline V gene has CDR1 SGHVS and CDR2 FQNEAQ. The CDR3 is CASSLVMGHPQETQYF. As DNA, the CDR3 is TGTGCCAGCAGCTTAGTTATGGGGCACCCCCAAGAGACCCAGTACTTC.

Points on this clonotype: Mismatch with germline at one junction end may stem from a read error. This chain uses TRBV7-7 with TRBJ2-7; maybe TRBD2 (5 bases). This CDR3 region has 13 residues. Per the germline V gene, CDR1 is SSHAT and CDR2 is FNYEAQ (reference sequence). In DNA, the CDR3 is TGTGCTAGCAGCTTAGCGAGAGGGAACGAGCAGTACTTC. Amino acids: CASSLARGNEQYF. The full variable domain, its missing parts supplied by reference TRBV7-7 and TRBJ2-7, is GAGVSQSPRYKVTKRGQDVTLRCDPISSHATLYWYQQALGQGPEFLTYFNYEAQPDKSGLPSDRFSAERPEGSISTLTIQRTEQRDSAMYRCASSLARGNEQYFGPGTRLTVT.

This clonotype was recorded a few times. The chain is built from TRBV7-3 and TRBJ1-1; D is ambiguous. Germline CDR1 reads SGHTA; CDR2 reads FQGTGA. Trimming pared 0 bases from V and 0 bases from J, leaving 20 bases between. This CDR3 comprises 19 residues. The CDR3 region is CASSLTHGQRRTVNTEAFF. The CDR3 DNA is TGTGCCAGCAGCTTAACCCATGGGCAGCGAAGGACGGTGAACACTGAAGCTTTCTTT.

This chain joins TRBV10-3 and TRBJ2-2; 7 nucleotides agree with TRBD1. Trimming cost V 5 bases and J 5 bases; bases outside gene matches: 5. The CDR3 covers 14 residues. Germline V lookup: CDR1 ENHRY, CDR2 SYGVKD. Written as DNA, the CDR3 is TGTGCCATCAGTACTGCAGGGGGAACCGGGGAGCTGTTTTTT. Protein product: CAISTAGGTGELFF.

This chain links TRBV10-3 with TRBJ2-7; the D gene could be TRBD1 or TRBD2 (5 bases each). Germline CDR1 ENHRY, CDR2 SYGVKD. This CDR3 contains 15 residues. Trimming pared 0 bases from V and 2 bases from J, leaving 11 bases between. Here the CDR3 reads CAISESVGTPYEQYF. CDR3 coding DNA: TGTGCCATCAGTGAGTCTGTGGGGACCCCCTACGAGCAGTACTTC.

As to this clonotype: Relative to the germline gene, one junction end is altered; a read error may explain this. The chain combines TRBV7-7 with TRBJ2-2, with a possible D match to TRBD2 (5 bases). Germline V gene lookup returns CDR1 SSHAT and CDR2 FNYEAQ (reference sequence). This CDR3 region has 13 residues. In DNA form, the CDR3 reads TGTGCTAGCAGCAGGACTTACACCGGGGAGCTGTTTTTT. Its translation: CASSRTYTGELFF. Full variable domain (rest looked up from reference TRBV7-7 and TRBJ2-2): GAGVSQSPRYKVTKRGQDVTLRCDPISSHATLYWYQQALGQGPEFLTYFNYEAQPDKSGLPSDRFSAERPEGSISTLTIQRTEQRDSAMYRCASSRTYTGELFFGEGSRLTVL.

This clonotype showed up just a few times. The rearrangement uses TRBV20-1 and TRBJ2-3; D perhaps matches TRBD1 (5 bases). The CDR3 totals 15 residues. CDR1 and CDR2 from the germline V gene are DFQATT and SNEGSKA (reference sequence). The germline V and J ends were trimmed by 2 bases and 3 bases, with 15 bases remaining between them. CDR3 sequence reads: CSARYRQPVTDTQYF. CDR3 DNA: TGCAGTGCTAGATACAGGCAGCCCGTAACAGATACGCAGTATTTT.

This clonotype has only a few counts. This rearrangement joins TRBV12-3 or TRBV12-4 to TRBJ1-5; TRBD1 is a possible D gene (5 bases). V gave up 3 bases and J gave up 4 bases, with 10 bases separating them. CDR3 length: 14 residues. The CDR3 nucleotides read TGTGCCAGCAGTTTTCTGGGGGGGAATCAGCCCCAGCATTTT. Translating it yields CASSFLGGNQPQHF.

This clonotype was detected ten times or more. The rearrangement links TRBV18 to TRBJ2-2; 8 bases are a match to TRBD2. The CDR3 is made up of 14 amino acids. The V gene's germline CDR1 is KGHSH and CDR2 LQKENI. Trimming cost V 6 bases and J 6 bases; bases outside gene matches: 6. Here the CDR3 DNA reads TGTGCCAGCTCGTCGGGAGGGATCCCCGGGGAGCTGTTTTTT. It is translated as CASSSGGIPGELFF.

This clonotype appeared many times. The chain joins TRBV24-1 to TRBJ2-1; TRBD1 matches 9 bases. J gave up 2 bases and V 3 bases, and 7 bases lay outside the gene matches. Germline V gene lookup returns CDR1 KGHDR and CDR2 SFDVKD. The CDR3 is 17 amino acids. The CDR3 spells CATSDAPGQGTYNEQFF. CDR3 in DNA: TGTGCCACCAGTGATGCCCCGGGACAGGGAACCTACAATGAGCAGTTCTTC.

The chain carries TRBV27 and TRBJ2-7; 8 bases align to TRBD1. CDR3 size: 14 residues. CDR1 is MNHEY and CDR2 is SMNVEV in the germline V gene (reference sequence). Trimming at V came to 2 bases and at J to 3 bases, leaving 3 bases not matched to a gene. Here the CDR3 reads CASSLRDRYYEQYF. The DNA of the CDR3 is TGTGCCAGCAGTTTAAGGGACAGGTACTACGAGCAGTACTTC.

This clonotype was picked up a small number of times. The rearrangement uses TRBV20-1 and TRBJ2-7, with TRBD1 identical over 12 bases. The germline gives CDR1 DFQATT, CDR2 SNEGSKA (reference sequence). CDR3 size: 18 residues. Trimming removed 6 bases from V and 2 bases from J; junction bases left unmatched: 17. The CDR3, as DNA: TGCAGTGCCGCAGGCCAGGGACAGGGGGCGTTCTCCCCCTACGAGCAGTACTTC. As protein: CSAAGQGQGAFSPYEQYF.

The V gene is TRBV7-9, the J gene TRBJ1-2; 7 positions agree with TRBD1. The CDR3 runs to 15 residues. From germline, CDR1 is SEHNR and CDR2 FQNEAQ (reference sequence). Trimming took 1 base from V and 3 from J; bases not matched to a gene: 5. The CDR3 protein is CASSLEAGQHYGYTF. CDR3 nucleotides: TGTGCCAGCAGCTTAGAGGCGGGACAGCACTATGGCTACACCTTC.

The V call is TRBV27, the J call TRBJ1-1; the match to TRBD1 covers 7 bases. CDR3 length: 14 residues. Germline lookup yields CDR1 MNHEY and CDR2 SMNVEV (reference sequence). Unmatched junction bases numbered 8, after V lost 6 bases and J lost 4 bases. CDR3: CASRQQGMVTEAFF. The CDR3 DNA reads TGTGCCAGCAGGCAACAGGGGATGGTCACTGAAGCTTTCTTT.

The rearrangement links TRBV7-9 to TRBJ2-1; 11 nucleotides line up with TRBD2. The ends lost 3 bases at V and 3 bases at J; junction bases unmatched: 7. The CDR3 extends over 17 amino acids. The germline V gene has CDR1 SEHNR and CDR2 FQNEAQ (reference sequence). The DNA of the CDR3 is TGTGCCAGCAGCTTCTTAGCGGGGGGGCAGGGCTACAATGAGCAGTTCTTC. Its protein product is CASSFLAGGQGYNEQFF.